The 24 T cell receptor beta chains presented below share a single source sample, sequenced in a study of blood T cell repertoires in COVID-19. Using immunoSEQ multiplex PCR, the repertoire was profiled, and TCRdb retains in-frame clones only, with some absent. The sample includes about 190,000 clones, approximately 85% seen only once; the top ten take under 7.5%. The specimen was peripheral blood. The receptor source for this set is an elderly man with COVID-19, enrolled during active disease.

The chain recombines TRBV10-3 with TRBJ2-5, with a weak D call TRBD2 (6 bases). Trimming took 0 bases from V and 1 from J, leaving 9 bases between them. CDR1 and CDR2 from the germline V gene are ENHRY and SYGVKD. This CDR3 comprises 15 residues. The chain's CDR3 is CAISESGGVQETQYF. The CDR3 bases are TGTGCCATCAGTGAGTCGGGCGGGGTCCAAGAGACCCAGTACTTC.

The chain recombines TRBV7-2 with TRBJ2-7, with TRBD2 identical over 8 bases. CDR1 and CDR2 (germline): SGHTA, FQGNSA. The CDR3 is 16 amino acids. V shed 5 bases, J shed 0 bases, and the junction held 9 bases outside the gene matches. The CDR3 sequence: CASSTGGGWSSYEQYF. CDR3 DNA sequence: TGTGCCAGCAGCACGGGGGGGGGATGGAGCTCCTACGAGCAGTACTTC.

This clone was counted once. The chain couples TRBV5-4 to TRBJ1-2; no firm D call. The germline V gene encodes CDR1 SGHNT and CDR2 YYREEE (reference sequence). The CDR3 has 12 amino acids. V was cut by 5 bases and J by 10 bases, with 15 bases left in between. The CDR3 region has the DNA TGTGCCAGCAGTTCGGGTGGCGGGGACTACACCTTC. This codes for CASSSGGGDYTF.

This clone appeared a single time. The genes are TRBV7-3 and TRBJ1-6; D call uncertain. Per the germline V gene, CDR1 is SGHTA and CDR2 is FQGTGA. V lost 0 bases to trimming and J lost 14 bases, with 11 bases between them. The CDR3 has 13 amino acids. The CDR3 DNA sequence: TGTGCCAGCAGCTTAACGTCGCGATCATCCCTCCACTTT. This codes for CASSLTSRSSLHF.

This clone was counted a few times. The gene calls are TRBV11-1 and TRBJ2-3, with 11 bases that match TRBD2. CDR3 size: 14 residues. Germline trimming cut 5 bases from V and 4 bases from J; bases unmatched to any gene: 2. CDR1 and CDR2 (germline): SGHAT, FQDESV (reference sequence). The CDR3 nucleotides are TGTGCCAGCAGCAGGGGACTAGCGGCAGATACGCAGTATTTT. This translates into CASSRGLAADTQYF.

The gene calls are TRBV10-3 and TRBJ1-2; D unclear. This CDR3 region has 15 residues. Germline CDR1 ENHRY, CDR2 SYGVKD. V lost 3 bases, J lost 7 bases, and 18 bases lay in between. The CDR3 sequence: CAISDGGREMGGYTF. The CDR3 nucleotides are TGTGCCATCAGTGACGGTGGGCGAGAAATGGGTGGCTACACCTTC.

The chain uses TRBV20-1 and TRBJ1-2, with 9 bases fitting TRBD1. Germline V lookup: CDR1 DFQATT, CDR2 SNEGSKA (reference sequence). With 3 bases clipped from V and 2 bases from J, the junction kept 4 bases outside the gene matches. This CDR3 has 14 amino acids. The chain's CDR3 is CSASSGTGNYGYTF. The CDR3 DNA reads TGCAGTGCTAGTTCCGGGACAGGGAACTATGGCTACACCTTC.

The chain uses TRBV4-2 and TRBJ2-1; TRBD1 matches 7 bases. The V segment lost 3 bases and the J segment 3 bases; nucleotides outside the gene matches: 8. Germline assignment: CDR1 LGHNA and CDR2 YNFKEQ. This CDR3 is built from 16 residues. The CDR3: CASSQGTGTDYNEQFF. The CDR3 coding sequence is TGTGCCAGCAGCCAGGGGACCGGGACAGACTACAATGAGCAGTTCTTC.

The chain couples TRBV2 to TRBJ2-7, with 9 bases lining up with TRBD1. The CDR3 spans 14 residues. V shed 10 bases and J 5 bases; nucleotides not matched to a gene: 12. Germline V lookup: CDR1 SNHLY, CDR2 FYNNEI. As DNA, the CDR3 is TGTGCCACCTCCCCCGGGACAGGGACCCACGAGCAGTACTTC. As protein: CATSPGTGTHEQYF.

This chain links TRBV2 with TRBJ1-1; 11 bases agree with TRBD1. The CDR3 covers 14 residues. V lost 7 bases to trimming and J lost 5 bases; unmatched junction nucleotides: 6. Germline-derived CDR1 and CDR2 are SNHLY and FYNNEI. As DNA, the CDR3 is TGTGCCAGCAAGGGACAGGGGGTCGGGACTGAAGCTTTCTTT. It specifies CASKGQGVGTEAFF. Drawing the rest from reference TRBV2 and TRBJ1-1, the complete variable domain is EPEVTQTPSHQVTQMGQEVILRCVPISNHLYFYWYRQILGQKVEFLVSFYNNEISEKSEIFDDQFSVERPDGSNFTLKIRSTKLEDSAMYFCASKGQGVGTEAFFGQGTRLTVV.

V usage is TRBV11-2 and J usage is TRBJ1-2; 9 positions agree with TRBD1. The CDR3 consists of 15 residues. Germline trimming cut 4 bases from V and 7 bases from J; bases unmatched to any gene: 10. Germline V gene data show CDR1 as SGHAT and CDR2 as FQNNGV. The chain's CDR3 is CASSSPWGQGGGYTF. For the CDR3, the DNA is TGTGCCAGCAGCTCCCCTTGGGGACAGGGAGGTGGCTACACCTTC.

The chain links TRBV2 to TRBJ1-1; perhaps TRBD1 as D (6 bases). Germline V gives CDR1 SNHLY, CDR2 FYNNEI. Trimming removed 4 bases from V and 5 bases from J, with 11 bases in between. The CDR3 contains 13 residues. The CDR3 reads CASSAGGWTEAFF. The DNA for the CDR3 is TGTGCCAGCAGTGCGGGGGGCTGGACTGAAGCTTTCTTT.

The V call is TRBV18, the J call TRBJ1-4; possibly TRBD1 for D (6 bases). Germline V gene lookup returns CDR1 KGHSH and CDR2 LQKENI. Trimming took 3 bases from V and 4 from J, leaving 9 bases between them. The CDR3 length is 14 residues. The CDR3 loop is CASSPDRNNEKLFF. In DNA, the CDR3 is TGTGCCAGCTCACCTGACAGGAATAATGAAAAACTGTTTTTT.

The chain has TRBV5-4 and TRBJ1-2; TRBD1 is a possible D gene (6 bases). The germline gives CDR1 SGHNT, CDR2 YYREEE (reference sequence). V dropped 7 bases and J dropped 3 bases, with 16 bases sitting between them. The CDR3 spans 14 residues. CDR3 nucleotide sequence: TGTGCCAGCGACCGAAGGGGGGGGGACTATGGCTACACCTTC. Translated: CASDRRGGDYGYTF.

The chain joins TRBV29-1 to TRBJ2-7, with TRBD2 as a possible D gene (6 bases). CDR1 and CDR2 (germline): SQVTM, ANQGSEA. The V and J ends lost 5 bases and 3 bases respectively, with 26 bases between them. The CDR3 has 17 amino acids. The CDR3 DNA follows: TGCAGCGTTCTGTCACGTCCCCCGGGACTCCCTAACTACGAGCAGTACTTC. Protein sequence: CSVLSRPPGLPNYEQYF.

V gene TRBV6-5 combines with J gene TRBJ2-7; 7 bases fit TRBD1. This CDR3 has 15 amino acids. Germline trimming cut 6 bases from V and 3 bases from J; bases unmatched to any gene: 11. From germline, CDR1 is MNHEY and CDR2 SVGAGI. The CDR3 loop reads CASSDGTAFLYEQYF. In nucleotides, the CDR3 is TGTGCCAGCAGCGACGGGACAGCCTTCCTCTACGAGCAGTACTTC.

The genes are TRBV10-3 and TRBJ2-1, with D possibly matching TRBD2 (6 bases). Between the trimmed V and J ends, which lost 11 bases and 7 bases, there was a span of 18 bases. This CDR3 contains 13 residues. Per germline, CDR1 ENHRY and CDR2 SYGVKD. The CDR3 loop is CASTGGNINEQFF. CDR3 DNA sequence: TGTGCCTCAACAGGAGGGAACATTAATGAGCAGTTCTTC.

The chain couples TRBV30 to TRBJ1-6; 8 positions match TRBD1. J was trimmed by 5 bases and V by 0 bases; bases with no gene match: 9. The germline gives CDR1 GTSNPN, CDR2 SVGIG (reference sequence). The CDR3 is made up of 17 amino acids. The CDR3 coding sequence is TGTGCCTGGAGTGTACCAACGGACAGGGCTAATAATTCACCCCTCCACTTT. Protein sequence: CAWSVPTDRANNSPLHF.

The rearrangement joins TRBV21-1 to TRBJ1-2. TRBV21-1 is classified as a pseudogene. The CDR3 is 13 residues long. The CDR3 is CASSKAPGGGYTF. The CDR3, as DNA: TGTGCCAGCAGCAAAGCCCCAGGCGGGGGCTACACCTTC.

V and J are TRBV18 and TRBJ1-2; no clear D. The germline V and J ends were trimmed by 2 bases and 5 bases, with 12 bases remaining between them. CDR1 and CDR2 (germline): KGHSH, LQKENI. This CDR3 has 14 residues. CDR3 DNA sequence: TGTGCCAGCTCACCATCCAGGTCATCATATGGCTACACCTTC. It yields the protein CASSPSRSSYGYTF.

The gene calls are TRBV9 and TRBJ2-3; no firm D call. The V and J ends lost 0 bases and 0 bases respectively, with 8 bases between them. The CDR3 extends over 15 amino acids. Germline CDR1 SGDLS, CDR2 YYNGEE. As DNA, the CDR3 is TGTGCCAGCAGCGTAGGACATACTAGCACAGATACGCAGTATTTT. The encoded protein is CASSVGHTSTDTQYF.

V gene TRBV7-8 combines with J gene TRBJ2-7, with TRBD2 matching 13 bases. The CDR3 is 15 residues long. Per germline, CDR1 SGHVS and CDR2 FQNEAQ. Losses at the gene ends were 5 bases for V and 1 base for J; bases not matched to a gene: 2. CDR3 DNA: TGTGCCAGCAGCCGACTAGCGGGGGGTTCCTACGAGCAGTACTTC. Translating gives CASSRLAGGSYEQYF.

This chain joins TRBV12-3 or TRBV12-4 and TRBJ1-2, with 9 bases lining up with TRBD1. Losses at the gene ends were 6 bases for V and 1 base for J; bases not matched to a gene: 0. The CDR3 length is 13 residues. In nucleotides, the CDR3 is TGTGCCAGCAGGACAGGGGGTAACTATGGCTACACCTTC. Translation: CASRTGGNYGYTF.

The genes are TRBV18 and TRBJ2-1; tentatively, D is TRBD2 (6 bases). CDR1 and CDR2 (germline): KGHSH, LQKENI. This CDR3 comprises 16 residues. V was trimmed by 3 bases and J by 0 bases, leaving 12 bases between them. The CDR3 loop is CASSPRGVDSYNEQFF. CDR3 bases: TGTGCCAGCTCACCCCGCGGGGTTGACTCCTACAATGAGCAGTTCTTC.